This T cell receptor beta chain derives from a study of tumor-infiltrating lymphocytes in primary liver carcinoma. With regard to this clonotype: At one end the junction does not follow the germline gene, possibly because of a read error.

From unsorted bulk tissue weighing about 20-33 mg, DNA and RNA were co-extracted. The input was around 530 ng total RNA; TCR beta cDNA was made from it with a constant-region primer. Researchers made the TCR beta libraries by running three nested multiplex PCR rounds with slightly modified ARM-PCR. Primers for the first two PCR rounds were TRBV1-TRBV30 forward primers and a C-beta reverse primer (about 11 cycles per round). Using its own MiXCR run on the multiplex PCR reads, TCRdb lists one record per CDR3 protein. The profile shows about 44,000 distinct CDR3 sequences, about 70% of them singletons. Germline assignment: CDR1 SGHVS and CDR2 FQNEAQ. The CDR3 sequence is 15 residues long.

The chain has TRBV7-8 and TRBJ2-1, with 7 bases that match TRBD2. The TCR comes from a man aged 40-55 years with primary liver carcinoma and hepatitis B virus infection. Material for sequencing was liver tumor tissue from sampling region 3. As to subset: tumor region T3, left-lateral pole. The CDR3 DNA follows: TGTGCCAACAGGCCTAGCGGTTCCCCTCTCGGGGAGCAGCTCTTC. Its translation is CANRPSGSPLGEQLF.